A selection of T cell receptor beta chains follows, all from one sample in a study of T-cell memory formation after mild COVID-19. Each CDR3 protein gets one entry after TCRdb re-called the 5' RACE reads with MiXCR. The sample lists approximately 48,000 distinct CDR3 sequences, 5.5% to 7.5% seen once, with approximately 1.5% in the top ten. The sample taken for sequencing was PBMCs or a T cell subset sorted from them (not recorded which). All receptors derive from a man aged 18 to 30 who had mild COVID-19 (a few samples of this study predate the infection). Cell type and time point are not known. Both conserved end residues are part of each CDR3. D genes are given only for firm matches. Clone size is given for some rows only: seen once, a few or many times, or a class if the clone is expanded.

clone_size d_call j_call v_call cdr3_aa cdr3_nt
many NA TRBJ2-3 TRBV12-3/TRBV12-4 CASSLTQGNTQYF TGTGCCAGCAGTTTAACCCAGGGGAATACGCAGTATTTT
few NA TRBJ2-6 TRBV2 CASSDIPGANVLTF TGTGCCAGCAGTGATATACCTGGGGCCAACGTCCTGACTTTC
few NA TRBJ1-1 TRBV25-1 CASSEYDKGNTEAFF TGTGCCAGCAGTGAATATGATAAGGGGAACACTGAAGCTTTCTTT
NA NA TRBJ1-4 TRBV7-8 CASSAQGWGEKLFF TGTGCCAGCAGCGCACAGGGCTGGGGTGAAAAACTGTTTTTT
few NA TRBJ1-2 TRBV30 CAWSPGLGRSYGYTF TGTGCCTGGAGTCCTGGGTTAGGTCGAAGCTATGGCTACACCTTC
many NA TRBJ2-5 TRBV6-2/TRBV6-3 CASSQEGTQYF TGTGCCAGCAGCCAAGAGGGGACCCAGTACTTC
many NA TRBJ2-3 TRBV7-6 CASSPTRASGDTQYF TGTGCCAGCAGTCCCACTAGGGCCTCAGGAGATACGCAGTATTTT
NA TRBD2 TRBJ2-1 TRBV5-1 CASSPLAGDNEQFF TGCGCCAGCAGCCCACTAGCGGGGGACAATGAGCAGTTCTTC
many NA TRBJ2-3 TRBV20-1 CSAGTWNKADTQYF TGCAGTGCCGGGACTTGGAATAAGGCCGATACGCAGTATTTT
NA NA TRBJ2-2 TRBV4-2 CASSQGSGLLNTGELFF TGTGCCAGCAGCCAAGGATCGGGTTTACTAAACACCGGGGAGCTGTTTTTT
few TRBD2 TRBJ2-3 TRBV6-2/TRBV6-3 CAGGGGFSTDTQYF TGTGCCGGCGGGGGGGGCTTTAGCACAGATACGCAGTATTTT
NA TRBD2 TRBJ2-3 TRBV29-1 CSGTGFLAGAFTDTQYF TGCAGCGGGACGGGCTTCCTAGCGGGGGCCTTCACAGATACGCAGTATTTT
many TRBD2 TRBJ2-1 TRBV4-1 CASSQATSGVYNEQFF TGCGCCAGCAGCCAAGCTACCAGCGGGGTTTACAATGAGCAGTTCTTC
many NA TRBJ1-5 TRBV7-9 CASSLGRGSNQPQHF TGTGCCAGCAGCTTAGGTCGTGGTAGCAATCAGCCCCAGCATTTT
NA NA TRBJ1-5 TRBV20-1 CSASVGPSNQPQHF TGCAGTGCTAGCGTAGGCCCTAGCAATCAGCCCCAGCATTTT
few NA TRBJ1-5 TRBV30 CAWSVLGQPQHF TGTGCCTGGAGTGTACTAGGTCAGCCCCAGCATTTT
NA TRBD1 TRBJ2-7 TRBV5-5 CASSFSGTGGDEQYF TGTGCCAGCAGCTTCTCCGGGACAGGGGGCGACGAGCAGTACTTC
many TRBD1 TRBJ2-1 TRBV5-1 CASSVGTGSEQFF TGCGCCAGCAGCGTCGGGACAGGCAGTGAGCAGTTCTTC
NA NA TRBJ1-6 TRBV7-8 CASSPRVDSPLHF TGTGCCAGCAGCCCCCGCGTTGATTCACCCCTCCACTTT
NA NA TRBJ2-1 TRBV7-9 CASSLVTASGNEQFF TGTGCCAGCAGCTTAGTTACTGCCTCGGGCAATGAGCAGTTCTTC
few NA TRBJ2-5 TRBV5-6 CASSESTIGETQYF TGTGCCAGCAGCGAATCGACTATTGGAGAGACCCAGTACTTC
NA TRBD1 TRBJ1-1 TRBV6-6 CASSYSSTGEAPEAFF TGTGCCAGCAGTTACTCCTCGACAGGGGAGGCCCCTGAAGCTTTCTTT
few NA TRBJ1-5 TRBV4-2 CASSQERGGNQPQHF TGTGCCAGCAGCCAAGAACGGGGGGGAAATCAGCCCCAGCATTTT
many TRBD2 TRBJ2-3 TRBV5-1 CASSYGTAGVTDTQYF TGCGCCAGCAGCTACGGCACAGCGGGGGTCACAGATACGCAGTATTTT
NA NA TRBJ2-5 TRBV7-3 CASSRGAGETQYF TGTGCCAGCAGCAGGGGGGCCGGAGAGACCCAGTACTTC
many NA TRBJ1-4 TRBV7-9 CASSLQGTNEKLFF TGTGCCAGCAGCTTACAGGGAACTAATGAAAAACTGTTTTTT
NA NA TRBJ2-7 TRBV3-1 CASSPLTSSYEQYF TGTGCCAGCAGCCCCTTAACGAGCTCCTACGAGCAGTACTTC
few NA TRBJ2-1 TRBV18 CASHPGGLYNEQFF TGTGCCAGCCATCCCGGCGGCCTCTACAATGAGCAGTTCTTC
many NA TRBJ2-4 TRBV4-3 CASSQQGGGNIQYF TGCGCCAGCAGCCAACAGGGTGGTGGAAACATTCAGTACTTC
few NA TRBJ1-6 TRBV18 CASSQAGDDSPLHF TGTGCCAGCTCACAGGCAGGCGACGATTCACCCCTCCACTTT
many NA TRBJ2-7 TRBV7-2 CASSQDTYEQYF TGTGCCAGCAGCCAAGACACCTACGAGCAGTACTTC
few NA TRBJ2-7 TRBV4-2 CASSRLDSPSSYEQYF TGTGCCAGCAGCCGCCTGGACAGCCCTAGCTCCTACGAGCAGTACTTC